The sequence of this TCR beta chain was determined in a study of T cell repertoires in cytomegalovirus infection. Study-wide background: Both CMV infection and a matching HLA type were indicated by public TCR beta signatures.

In this sample, this clonotype turned up a few times. The antigen is undetermined. This CDR3 region has 16 residues. After removal of 5 bases from V and 1 base from J, the junction contained 8 bases not matched to a gene. The germline V gene has CDR1 MGHRA and CDR2 YSYEKL. General observations from the study: Clonotype analysis showed dominance of the ex vivo response by HLA-C-restricted CMV-specific TCR beta clonotypes. Carriage of CMV together with the relevant HLA was identifiable through cumulative public TCR beta family frequency.

TCRdb itself ran the reads through MiXCR, one entry per CDR3 protein. In the table there are about 450,000 distinct CDR3 sequences, approximately 31% of which are singletons. The chain employs TRBV4-1 and TRBJ2-3; 8 nucleotides align to TRBD2. The receptor's source is a human donor in good health (CMV status not recorded). Some clones in this sample may be carry-over from other donors' samples. The sample comprised PBMCs. This CDR3 reads CASSSLAGRGTDTQYF. CDR3 in DNA: TGCGCCAGCAGCTCTTTAGCGGGGCGGGGCACAGATACGCAGTATTTT.